A selection of T cell receptor beta chains follows, all from one sample in a study of blood T cells in healthy people across ages. TCRdb reprocessed the 5' RACE reads via MiXCR and lists one record per CDR3 protein. The data show roughly 800,000 distinct CDR3 sequences, roughly 25% seen once. A further study also used this sample, focusing on T cells of mothers and their children.

What was sequenced was blood. Source of these receptors: a boy between 10 and 17 years old in good health. Both conserved end residues are part of each CDR3. The D gene is left open where the match is weak. Rows may omit the clone size; those that give it use once, few, many or a size class.

V gene	J gene	clone size	D gene	CDR3 DNA	CDR3 protein
TRBV5-1	TRBJ2-1	-	-	TGCGCCAGCAGCTTCGGGGGACAGTCCTACAATGAGCAGTTCTTC	CASSFGGQSYNEQFF
TRBV20-1	TRBJ2-7	-	-	TGCAGTGCTAGAGATGACGGGAGCTACGAGCAGTACTTC	CSARDDGSYEQYF
TRBV7-9	TRBJ2-7	-	TRBD2	TGTGCCAGCAGCTTAGCAACTAGCGGGACTAACGAGCAGTACTTC	CASSLATSGTNEQYF
TRBV7-9	TRBJ2-7	-	TRBD2	TGTGCCAGCAGCGTGCTAGCGGGAGGCGAGCAGTACTTC	CASSVLAGGEQYF
TRBV7-2	TRBJ2-7	-	-	TGTGCCAGCAGCCCAATGAGGGACTCCTCCTACGAGCAGTACTTC	CASSPMRDSSYEQYF
TRBV2	TRBJ2-7	-	TRBD2	TGTGCCAGCCAGGTTACGCTAGCGGGGGGGTTCCGCTACGAGCAGTACTTC	CASQVTLAGGFRYEQYF
TRBV4-3	TRBJ2-1	-	TRBD1	TGCGCCAGCAGCCAAGATCTAGGGACAGGGGGGGATGAGCAGTTCTTC	CASSQDLGTGGDEQFF
TRBV27	TRBJ2-4	-	-	TGTGCCAGCAGTTCCGCTTGGGCCAAAAACATTCAGTACTTC	CASSSAWAKNIQYF
TRBV7-8	TRBJ2-7	-	TRBD1	TGTGCCAGCAGCATCGACAGGGTCTACGAGCAGTACTTC	CASSIDRVYEQYF
TRBV29-1	TRBJ2-1	-	-	TGCAGCGTTGAGTACTACGGGGGGCTTGAAGGGTTAGAAGTCGATGAGCAGTTCTTC	CSVEYYGGLEGLEVDEQFF
TRBV12-3/TRBV12-4	TRBJ1-6	-	-	TGTGCCAGCACCCTTACCTATAATTCACCCCTCCACTTT	CASTLTYNSPLHF
TRBV29-1	TRBJ2-7	-	-	TGCAGCGTTGTCACTAGTCCCTACGAGCAGTACTTC	CSVVTSPYEQYF
TRBV3-1	TRBJ2-7	-	TRBD2	TGTGCCAGCAGCCAATATATCCTAGCGGGGGAAGGAGAGCAGTACTTC	CASSQYILAGEGEQYF
TRBV7-2	TRBJ1-2	few	-	TGTGCCAGCAGCCGTAGACCGACGGAGACTAACTATGGCTACACCTTC	CASSRRPTETNYGYTF
TRBV24-1	TRBJ1-4	few	-	TGTGCCACCAGTGATCCCCTAATTGCAACTAATGAAAAACTGTTTTTT	CATSDPLIATNEKLFF
TRBV28	TRBJ2-5	few	-	TGTGCCAGCAGTTTCCCTAGGACTGGGGGGTCCCAAGAGACCCAGTACTTC	CASSFPRTGGSQETQYF
TRBV12-3/TRBV12-4	TRBJ2-1	few	-	TGTGCCAGCAGGATCGCTAGCGCATCCTACAATGAGCAGTTCTTC	CASRIASASYNEQFF
TRBV15	TRBJ1-4	-	-	TGTGCCACCAGCAGAGACGGGGGGGACACAACTAATGAAAAACTGTTTTTT	CATSRDGGDTTNEKLFF
TRBV7-2	TRBJ2-1	few	-	TGTGCCAGCAGCCTCCCCCGATCTGGCGGGACGACCGGGAATGAGCAGTTCTTC	CASSLPRSGGTTGNEQFF
TRBV29-1	TRBJ1-3	-	-	TGCAGCGTTGAAGGTCCCCTGGACAGTATCTCTGGAAACACCATATATTTT	CSVEGPLDSISGNTIYF
TRBV5-1	TRBJ1-2	few	-	TGCGCCAGCAGCTCCGGGACACTTAACTATGGCTACACCTTC	CASSSGTLNYGYTF
TRBV11-2	TRBJ2-5	few	TRBD1	TGTGCCAGCAGCTCCACGACAGGGATCATGGAGACCCAGTACTTC	CASSSTTGIMETQYF
TRBV29-1	TRBJ2-5	few	-	TGCAGCGTTGAAATGACCCTAGGCGTGTCGGAGACCCAGTACTTC	CSVEMTLGVSETQYF
TRBV27	TRBJ2-4	few	-	TGTGCCAGCAGTTTTTCAGGGCAAAACATTCAGTACTTC	CASSFSGQNIQYF
TRBV3-1	TRBJ2-1	few	TRBD2	TGTGCCAGCAGTCGCACTAGCGGGGGCTACAATGAGCAGTTCTTC	CASSRTSGGYNEQFF
TRBV12-3/TRBV12-4	TRBJ1-2	few	-	TGTGCCAGCAGTTTAGGATCGGGGGTCTATGGCTACACCTTC	CASSLGSGVYGYTF
TRBV11-1	TRBJ2-7	few	-	TGTGCCAGCAGCTACGAGGCAGGGGACCACGAGCAGTACTTC	CASSYEAGDHEQYF
TRBV7-9	TRBJ2-7	many	-	TGCGCCAGCAGTCTGGGTTTAGTCTACGAGCAGTACTTC	CASSLGLVYEQYF
TRBV5-6	TRBJ1-1	few	-	TGTGCCAGCAGCACCGGACGCCTTGAAGCTTTCTTT	CASSTGRLEAFF
TRBV27	TRBJ1-5	-	-	TGTGCCAGCAGTCCCGGGGAGGGGGTGCCCCCTTATAGCAATCAGCCCCAGCATTTT	CASSPGEGVPPYSNQPQHF